Each of the 16 T cell receptor beta chains below was sequenced from the same sample in a study of T-cell memory formation after mild COVID-19. MiXCR, applied by TCRdb to the 5' RACE reads, yields one record per CDR3 protein. The table includes just over 200,000 distinct CDR3 sequences, 9.5% to 10% detected once. Sequenced: PBMCs or a T cell subset sorted from them (not recorded which). These receptors all come from a man between 18 and 35 years old who had mild COVID-19 (a few samples of this study predate the infection). Cell type and time point are not known.

The chain combines TRBV28 with TRBJ1-2, with D tentatively TRBD1 (5 bases). This CDR3 region has 14 residues. V dropped 8 bases and J dropped 8 bases, with 21 bases sitting between them. From germline, CDR1 is MDHEN and CDR2 SYDVKM. The CDR3 reads CASRPTGREEGYTF. The CDR3, as DNA: TGTGCCAGCCGACCCACAGGCAGGGAGGAAGGCTACACCTTC.

This clonotype was seen ten or more times. The chain links TRBV29-1 to TRBJ2-2; 8 nucleotides align to TRBD1. The CDR3 runs 16 residues. V shed 0 bases, J shed 3 bases, and the junction held 6 bases outside the gene matches. Germline CDR1 reads SQVTM; CDR2 reads ANQGSEA. The CDR3 region has the DNA TGCAGCGTTGAAGATAAGGCAGGGGGCCACACCGGGGAGCTGTTTTTT. This sequence encodes CSVEDKAGGHTGELFF.

The V gene is TRBV18, the J gene TRBJ1-1, with D tentatively TRBD1 (6 bases). The CDR3 length is 12 residues. V was trimmed by 3 bases and J by 11 bases, leaving 13 bases between them. The V gene's germline CDR1 is KGHSH and CDR2 LQKENI. CDR3 loop: CASSPEQGRAFF. CDR3 DNA sequence: TGTGCCAGCTCACCTGAACAGGGTCGCGCTTTCTTT.

This clonotype showed up just a few times. The rearrangement links TRBV7-9 to TRBJ1-3, with a possible D match to TRBD1 (6 bases). The CDR3 runs 17 residues. Per the germline V gene, CDR1 is SEHNR and CDR2 is FQNEAQ (reference sequence). V shed 7 bases and J shed 4 bases, with 23 bases lying between them. CDR3 sequence: CASNPESWGARGNTIYF. The CDR3, as DNA: TGTGCCAGCAACCCAGAGAGCTGGGGGGCGCGAGGAAACACCATATATTTT.

This clonotype showed up many times. The chain recombines TRBV5-4 with TRBJ1-5, with 7 bases matching TRBD1. The CDR3 is 14 residues long. CDR1 SGHNT and CDR2 YYREEE come from the germline V gene (reference sequence). Unmatched junction bases numbered 7, after V lost 4 bases and J lost 6 bases. DNA of the CDR3: TGTGCCAGCAGCCAAGGGGGCGCGGGTCAGCCCCAGCATTTT. This codes for CASSQGGAGQPQHF.

This clonotype has just a few counts. The chain recombines TRBV5-1 with TRBJ1-5, with D unresolved. Germline CDR1 is SGHRS and CDR2 is YFSETQ. V lost 4 bases, J lost 5 bases, and 13 bases lay in between. The CDR3 has 14 amino acids. CDR3 bases: TGCGCCAGCAGCCAGGACGCGGGATATCAGCCCCAGCATTTT. Its translation is CASSQDAGYQPQHF. The complete variable domain, with remaining parts taken from reference TRBV5-1 and TRBJ1-5, reads KAGVTQTPRYLIKTRGQQVTLSCSPISGHRSVSWYQQTPGQGLQFLFEYFSETQRNKGNFPGRFSGRQFSNSRSEMNVSTLELGDSALYLCASSQDAGYQPQHFGDGTRLSIL.

The chain combines TRBV18 with TRBJ2-6, with D perhaps given as TRBD1 or TRBD2 (5 bases each). This CDR3 comprises 16 residues. Germline CDR1 and CDR2: KGHSH and LQKENI. V was pared by 6 bases and J by 4 bases, with 16 bases between. The CDR3 protein is CASSPTFGAGANVLTF. The CDR3 DNA sequence: TGTGCCAGCTCCCCCACATTCGGGGCCGGGGCCAACGTCCTGACTTTC.

This clonotype was detected only a few times. The chain links TRBV7-2 to TRBJ1-4, with 7 bases fitting TRBD1. The CDR3 extends over 15 amino acids. Unmatched junction bases numbered 12, after V lost 7 bases and J lost 7 bases. Germline V gene sequence: CDR1 SGHTA, CDR2 FQGNSA. The DNA for the CDR3 is TGTGCCAGCAACCAACAGGGGCTGTGGGGTGAAAAACTGTTTTTT. As protein: CASNQQGLWGEKLFF. Complete variable domain (other parts from reference TRBV7-2 and TRBJ1-4): GAGVSQSPSNKVTEKGKDVELRCDPISGHTALYWYRQSLGQGLEFLIYFQGNSAPDKSGLPSDRFSAERTGGSVSTLTIQRTQQEDSAVYLCASNQQGLWGEKLFFGSGTQLSVL.

The rearrangement links TRBV20-1 to TRBJ2-5; TRBD1 is a possible D gene (5 bases). Germline V gene lookup returns CDR1 DFQATT and CDR2 SNEGSKA (reference sequence). This CDR3 region has 14 residues. V was shortened by 3 bases and J by 3 bases, with 14 bases between the two germline ends. In nucleotides, the CDR3 is TGCAGTGCTAGTGAAGGGGCTCCTGAAGAGACCCAGTACTTC. It specifies CSASEGAPEETQYF.

The gene calls are TRBV2 and TRBJ2-2; D is perhaps TRBD2 (6 bases). Germline V gene sequence: CDR1 SNHLY, CDR2 FYNNEI. The length of the CDR3 is 15 residues. Trimming stripped 4 bases from V and 4 bases from J, with 13 bases between. CDR3 DNA: TGTGCCAGCAGTGTGGGGCTAGCGACCACCGGGGAGCTGTTTTTT. Translation gives CASSVGLATTGELFF.

This chain links TRBV10-3 with TRBJ2-1; D gene ambiguous. This CDR3 region has 14 residues. Trimming removed 2 bases at V and 6 bases at J, with 11 bases between. Per germline, CDR1 ENHRY and CDR2 SYGVKD. CDR3 amino acids: CAISEQAGINEQFF. CDR3 coding DNA: TGTGCCATCAGTGAGCAGGCTGGAATCAATGAGCAGTTCTTC.

The V gene is TRBV28, the J gene TRBJ1-5, with D perhaps matching TRBD1 (5 bases). The CDR3 runs to 14 residues. V lost 2 bases, J lost 7 bases, and 12 bases lay in between. Looked up from germline, CDR1 is MDHEN and CDR2 is SYDVKM. The CDR3 loop reads CASSLARVRQPQHF. The CDR3 DNA is TGTGCCAGCAGTTTAGCCAGGGTTCGGCAGCCCCAGCATTTT.

This clonotype was counted only a few times. The V gene is TRBV12-3 or TRBV12-4, the J gene TRBJ2-7, with 9 bases that match TRBD2. The CDR3 is made up of 17 amino acids. Germline trimming cut 1 base from V and 6 bases from J; bases unmatched to any gene: 13. For the CDR3, the DNA is TGTGCCAGCAGTTTAGGCATTAGCGGGGGACTGATGGGCGAGCAGTACTTC. Translated, it gives CASSLGISGGLMGEQYF.

In this sample, this clonotype turned up a few times. The chain uses TRBV4-3 and TRBJ2-1; D call uncertain. V gave up 0 bases and J gave up 4 bases, with 13 bases separating them. CDR3 length: 16 residues. The germline V gene has CDR1 LGHNA and CDR2 YSLEER. The CDR3 DNA reads as TGCGCCAGCAGCCAAGACGGTACAGATACATACAATGAGCAGTTCTTC. This gives the protein CASSQDGTDTYNEQFF.

V and J are TRBV5-1 and TRBJ1-1; D unclear. Per the germline V gene, CDR1 is SGHRS and CDR2 is YFSETQ. The CDR3 extends over 13 amino acids. The V and J ends lost 4 bases and 3 bases respectively, with 10 bases between them. In DNA, the CDR3 is TGCGCCAGCAGCCCCCGACCGGACACTGAAGCTTTCTTT. Residues: CASSPRPDTEAFF.

This clonotype was seen repeatedly, ten times or more. This chain uses TRBV7-3 with TRBJ2-1; 9 bases line up with TRBD2. CDR3 length: 19 residues. Germline lookup yields CDR1 SGHTA and CDR2 FQGTGA. V gave up 1 base and J gave up 8 bases; unmatched junction bases: 18. The CDR3 coding sequence is TGTGCCAGCAGCTTAATAGCCCCACGGCGGGGGGGGCTCATATATGAGCAGTTCTTC. Translation gives CASSLIAPRRGGLIYEQFF. The full variable domain, its missing parts supplied by reference TRBV7-3 and TRBJ2-1, is GAGVSQTPSNKVTEKGKYVELRCDPISGHTALYWYRQSLGQGPEFLIYFQGTGAADDSGLPNDRFFAVRPEGSVSTLKIQRTERGDSAVYLCASSLIAPRRGGLIYEQFFGPGTRLTVL.